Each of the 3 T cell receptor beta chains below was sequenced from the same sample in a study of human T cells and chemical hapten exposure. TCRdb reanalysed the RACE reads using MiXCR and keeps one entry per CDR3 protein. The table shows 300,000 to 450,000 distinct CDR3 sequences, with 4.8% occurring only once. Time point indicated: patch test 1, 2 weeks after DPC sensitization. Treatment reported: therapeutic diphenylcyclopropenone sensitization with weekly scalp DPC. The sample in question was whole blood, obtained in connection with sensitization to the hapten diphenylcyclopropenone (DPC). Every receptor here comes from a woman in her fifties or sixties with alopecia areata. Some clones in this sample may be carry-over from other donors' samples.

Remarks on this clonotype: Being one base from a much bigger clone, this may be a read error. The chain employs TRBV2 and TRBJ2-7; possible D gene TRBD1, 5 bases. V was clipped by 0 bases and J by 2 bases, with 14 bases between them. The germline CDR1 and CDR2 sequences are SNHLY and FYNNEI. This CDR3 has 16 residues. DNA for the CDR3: TGTGCCAGCAGTGAAGCGCAGCGACAGCTGGCCTACGAGCAGTACTTC. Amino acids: CASSEAQRQLAYEQYF.

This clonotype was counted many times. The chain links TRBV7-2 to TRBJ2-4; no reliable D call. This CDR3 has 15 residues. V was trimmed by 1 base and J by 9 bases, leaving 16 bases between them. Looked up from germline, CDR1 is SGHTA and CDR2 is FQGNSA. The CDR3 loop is CASSLDTRRNGIQYF. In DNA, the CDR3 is TGTGCCAGCAGCTTAGACACCCGAAGGAATGGCATTCAGTACTTC.

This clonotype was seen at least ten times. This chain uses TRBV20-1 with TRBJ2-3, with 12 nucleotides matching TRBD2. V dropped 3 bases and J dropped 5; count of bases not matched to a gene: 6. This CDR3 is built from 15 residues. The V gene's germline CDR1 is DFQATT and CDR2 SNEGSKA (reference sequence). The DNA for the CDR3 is TGCAGTGCTAGTCCCTCGGGACTAGCGGGAGATACGCAGTATTTT. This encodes CSASPSGLAGDTQYF.